A single sample is the source of the 2 T cell receptor beta chains below, sequenced in a study of blood T cells in healthy people across ages. Sample-barcoded 5' priming and a J-beta primer mix drove a second PCR of about 6 to 12 cycles. MiXCR was run by TCRdb on the 5' RACE reads, yielding one entry per CDR3 protein. The table records around 1.5 million distinct CDR3 sequences, approximately 40% of them present only once. Sequencing was done on a sample of blood. The receptor source for this set is a woman between 18 and 29 years old in good health.

The rearrangement uses TRBV5-1 and TRBJ2-2; D is possibly TRBD2 (6 bases). CDR3 length equals 14 residues. Germline V gene sequence: CDR1 SGHRS, CDR2 YFSETQ. Trimming removed 0 bases at V and 9 bases at J, with 12 bases between. As DNA, the CDR3 is TGCGCCAGCAGCTTGGCCGGGGGTAGCCGGGAGCTGTTTTTT. It translates to CASSLAGGSRELFF.

This clonotype was counted a few times. The chain couples TRBV12-3 or TRBV12-4 to TRBJ2-7, with D perhaps matching TRBD2 (6 bases). CDR3 length: 16 residues. Trimming stripped 4 bases from V and 4 bases from J, with 20 bases between. The CDR3 DNA follows: TGTGCCAGCAGTTATGGGGTGGAGGTAGCGGAGTACGAGCAGTACTTC. Translation gives CASSYGVEVAEYEQYF.